Given below is one T cell receptor beta chain in context. Germline and junction disagree at one end, which may indicate a read error. Assay: immunoSEQ multiplex PCR; the TCRdb copy retains only in-frame clones and omits some. In the table there are about 70,000 clones, roughly 94% of which are singletons. These data are taken from a study of T cell changes during pregnancy in multiple sclerosis. Germline CDR1 SGHDT, CDR2 YYEEEE. This CDR3 region has 12 residues. V is TRBV5-6 and J is TRBJ2-7; 7 nucleotides agree with TRBD1. This material consisted of peripheral blood, taken in the third trimester of pregnancy. The source is a female donor with multiple sclerosis, enrolled in a pregnancy study. The CDR3 loop is CASSTARDSIDF. CDR3 DNA sequence: TGTGCCAGCAGCACGGCCCGGGACAGCATTGACTTC.